The rows below give T cell receptor beta chains drawn from one sample of a study of response to subunit inactivated influenza vaccine. TCRdb recomputed calls from the RT-PCR reads with MiXCR, one row per CDR3 protein. The table records about 520,000 distinct CDR3 sequences, about 25% of them present only once. The sequenced sample was CD4+ T cells sorted from PBMCs, obtained roughly 5 days after vaccination. The receptors come from a man aged 50 to 59 who received an inactivated influenza vaccine. The CDR3 runs from the conserved cysteine through the conserved F or W. The D gene is left open where the match is weak. Size values are once, few and many counts, or a class for expanded clones, and some rows have none.

j_call,d_call,v_call,clone_size,cdr3_nt,cdr3_aa
TRBJ1-5,-,TRBV5-1,-,TGCGCCAGCAGCTTGGACAGTGTTCAGCCCCAGCATTTT,CASSLDSVQPQHF
TRBJ2-3,-,TRBV20-1,-,TGCAGTGCTAGGGCGATGGACGGAGGATTGGATACGCAGTATTTT,CSARAMDGGLDTQYF
TRBJ2-1,-,TRBV5-1,many,TGCGCCAGCAGCTTGCAGAGAAATGAGCAGTTCTTC,CASSLQRNEQFF
TRBJ2-7,TRBD1,TRBV24-1,few,TGTGCCACCAGTGATGGAAGGACAGGGAGGGAGCAGTACTTC,CATSDGRTGREQYF
TRBJ1-6,-,TRBV28,-,TGTGCCAGCAGTTCAGCGGGCTCCCCAGCGAATTCACCCCTCCACTTT,CASSSAGSPANSPLHF
TRBJ1-2,-,TRBV3-1,-,TGTGCCAGCAGCGCAGAAGAAACAGGGAACGGAGGCTACACCTTC,CASSAEETGNGGYTF
TRBJ1-5,-,TRBV5-1,few,TGCGCCAGCAGCCAGGGGCCCGGGAGCTCGCAGCCCCAGCATTTT,CASSQGPGSSQPQHF
TRBJ2-5,-,TRBV6-2/TRBV6-3,-,TGTGCCAGCAGTTACTCTCTCACAAAAGAGACCCAGTACTTC,CASSYSLTKETQYF
TRBJ1-6,-,TRBV10-3,many,TGTGCCATCAGTGAGTCGCGCAGACGGAGCTCCTATAATTCACCCCTCCACTTT,CAISESRRRSSYNSPLHF
TRBJ1-1,TRBD1,TRBV20-1,many,TGCAGTGCTAGGGACCTAGACAGGGCAAGGACTGAAGCTTTCTTT,CSARDLDRARTEAFF
TRBJ1-4,-,TRBV20-1,-,TGCAGTGCTAGGTTCGACGAAAAACTGTTTTTT,CSARFDEKLFF
TRBJ2-3,-,TRBV20-1,-,TGCAGTGCTAGCCCCCTGACAGTCGGGGATACGCAGTATTTT,CSASPLTVGDTQYF
TRBJ2-1,TRBD2,TRBV29-1,-,TGCAGCTTTGGGACTAGCGGGAGCTATGAGCAGTTCTTC,CSFGTSGSYEQFF
TRBJ1-6,-,TRBV5-6,-,TGTGCCAGCAGCCCCACCCGCTTAGGAGCCCTCCACTTT,CASSPTRLGALHF
TRBJ2-3,TRBD2,TRBV10-3,few,TGTGCCGTCGATAGCGGGAGTTACCCCACAGATACGCAGTATTTT,CAVDSGSYPTDTQYF
TRBJ2-2,TRBD2,TRBV27,-,TGTGCCAGCAGTTTAGGACTAGCAACCGGGGAGCTGTTTTTT,CASSLGLATGELFF
TRBJ2-3,-,TRBV20-1,-,TGCAGTGCTAGGATGTCGGGAGATCATAGAGATACGCAGTATTTT,CSARMSGDHRDTQYF